The 29 T cell receptor beta chains below all came from one sample that was sequenced in a study of T-cell memory formation after mild COVID-19. TCRdb re-called the 5' RACE reads with MiXCR, one entry per CDR3 protein. Altogether around 250,000 distinct CDR3 sequences are present, 16% being singletons, with the ten largest covering roughly 24%. Sequenced material: PBMCs or a T cell subset sorted from them (not recorded which). These receptors all come from a man younger than 35 who had mild COVID-19 (a few samples of this study predate the infection). Cell type and time point are not known.

The rearrangement joins TRBV21-1 to TRBJ1-6. TRBV21-1 is designated a pseudogene. The CDR3 is made up of 15 amino acids. CDR3: CASTRDGELSSPLHF. CDR3 in DNA: TGTGCCAGCACTAGGGACGGCGAGCTTTCTTCACCCCTCCACTTT.

This clonotype showed up just a few times. This chain links TRBV7-2 with TRBJ1-1, with D possibly TRBD1 on 6 matching bases. Looked up from germline, CDR1 is SGHTA and CDR2 is FQGNSA. The V gene lost 5 bases and the J gene lost 4 bases, with 11 bases spanning the gap. CDR3 length: 13 residues. This CDR3 is CASSRQVPTEAFF. CDR3 sequence (DNA): TGTGCCAGCAGCAGACAGGTACCCACTGAAGCTTTCTTT.

The sample holds a few counts of this clonotype. The chain combines TRBV6-2 or TRBV6-3 with TRBJ1-1, with 7 bases aligning to TRBD1. The germline V gene has CDR1 MNHEY and CDR2 SVGEGT. V trimming: 6 bases; J trimming: 12 bases; junction bases outside the gene matches: 13. CDR3 length equals 13 residues. The DNA for the CDR3 is TGTGCCAGCAGGCCAATTGGACAGGAGAAGTCTTTCTTT. Translated, it gives CASRPIGQEKSFF.

This clonotype was picked up a small number of times. The V call is TRBV6-5, the J call TRBJ1-5; maybe TRBD1 (5 bases). Germline CDR1 MNHEY, CDR2 SVGAGI. V was clipped by 6 bases and J by 6 bases, with 15 bases between them. The length of the CDR3 is 14 residues. The CDR3 coding sequence is TGTGCCAGCAGGCCCGGGCTGAGGGGTCAGCCCCAGCATTTT. Translating gives CASRPGLRGQPQHF.

This clonotype was detected many times. The chain joins TRBV28 to TRBJ2-3, with D perhaps TRBD1 (6 bases). The germline gives CDR1 MDHEN, CDR2 SYDVKM. CDR3 size: 16 residues. V was clipped by 4 bases and J by 0 bases, with 14 bases between them. This chain's CDR3 is CASSSPGTLSTDTQYF. Written as DNA, the CDR3 is TGTGCCAGCAGTTCCCCCGGGACACTGAGCACAGATACGCAGTATTTT. The variable domain in full, with the rest retrieved from reference TRBV28 and TRBJ2-3, is DVKVTQSSRYLVKRTGEKVFLECVQDMDHENMFWYRQDPGLGLRLIYFSYDVKMKEKGDIPEGYSVSREKKERFSLILESASTNQTSMYLCASSSPGTLSTDTQYFGPGTRLTVL.

At least ten counts were recorded for this clonotype. The rearrangement links TRBV5-1 to TRBJ1-2, with 9 positions matching TRBD1. J gave up 5 bases and V 4 bases, and 9 bases lay outside the gene matches. The CDR3 spans 15 residues. Per the germline V gene, CDR1 is SGHRS and CDR2 is YFSETQ. This CDR3 is CASSPGQGVTYGYTF. CDR3 DNA sequence: TGCGCCAGCAGCCCGGGACAGGGAGTGACGTATGGCTACACCTTC.

This clonotype occurred a few times. The rearrangement links TRBV7-6 to TRBJ2-3; 7 positions match TRBD2. Germline CDR1 SGHVS, CDR2 FNYEAQ. The CDR3 loop spans 17 amino acids. V shed 5 bases, J shed 2 bases, and the junction held 13 bases outside the gene matches. The CDR3 sequence: CASSPLGVGTNTDTQYF. The DNA of the CDR3 is TGTGCCAGCAGCCCATTAGGTGTGGGGACTAACACAGATACGCAGTATTTT. Full variable domain (rest looked up from reference TRBV7-6 and TRBJ2-3): GAGVSQSPRYKVTKRGQDVALRCDPISGHVSLYWYRQALGQGPEFLTYFNYEAQQDKSGLPNDRFSAERPEGSISTLTIQRTEQRDSAMYRCASSPLGVGTNTDTQYFGPGTRLTVL.

This clonotype has just a few counts. The rearrangement uses TRBV6-5 and TRBJ2-1; TRBD2 agrees at 8 bases. Trimming at V came to 3 bases and at J to 2 bases, leaving 3 bases not matched to a gene. The CDR3 consists of 15 residues. CDR1 MNHEY and CDR2 SVGAGI come from the germline V gene. CDR3 bases: TGTGCCAGCAGTTATCCAGCGGGGGCCTACAATGAGCAGTTCTTC. Protein sequence: CASSYPAGAYNEQFF.

The table lists this clonotype with a few counts. The chain uses TRBV7-9 and TRBJ2-1; 7 nucleotides match TRBD1. The germline V gene encodes CDR1 SEHNR and CDR2 FQNEAQ (reference sequence). This CDR3 has 16 amino acids. Trimming cost V 5 bases and J 4 bases; bases outside gene matches: 11. The CDR3: CASSTTRDSQYNEQFF. CDR3 bases: TGTGCCAGCAGCACAACCCGGGACAGCCAATACAATGAGCAGTTCTTC.

V and J are TRBV27 and TRBJ2-5; TRBD1 agrees at 7 bases. The CDR3 is 15 residues long. V trimming: 5 bases; J trimming: 5 bases; junction bases outside the gene matches: 11. Germline lookup yields CDR1 MNHEY and CDR2 SMNVEV (reference sequence). CDR3 DNA sequence: TGTGCCAGCAGTCCGACAGGGCAGAGATGGGAGACCCAGTACTTC. Translating it yields CASSPTGQRWETQYF.

The chain links TRBV28 to TRBJ1-1; no clear D gene. From germline, CDR1 is MDHEN and CDR2 SYDVKM. Trimming removed 4 bases at V and 9 bases at J, with 9 bases between. This CDR3 spans 11 amino acids. This chain's CDR3 is CASSSVNKAFF. The CDR3 nucleotides read TGTGCCAGCAGTTCTGTCAACAAAGCTTTCTTT.

The genes are TRBV6-5 and TRBJ1-2; no firm D call. CDR3 length: 14 amino acids. V was clipped by 2 bases and J by 4 bases, with 11 bases between them. Germline-derived CDR1 and CDR2 are MNHEY and SVGAGI. Here the CDR3 reads CASSYLVGGYGYTF. The CDR3, as DNA: TGTGCCAGCAGTTACCTCGTTGGTGGCTATGGCTACACCTTC.

This clonotype was seen a handful of times. V gene TRBV6-5 combines with J gene TRBJ2-1; D gene uncertain. Germline assignment: CDR1 MNHEY and CDR2 SVGAGI. V shed 2 bases and J shed 5 bases, with 10 bases lying between them. The CDR3 is made up of 14 amino acids. The CDR3 DNA reads as TGTGCCAGCAGTTACGCAGGTGGGGACAATGAGCAGTTCTTC. Protein: CASSYAGGDNEQFF.

V and J are TRBV4-1 and TRBJ1-5; possibly TRBD1 for D (6 bases). Germline CDR1 reads MGHRA; CDR2 reads YSYEKL. The CDR3 runs to 14 residues. Trimming pared 2 bases from V and 5 bases from J, leaving 10 bases between. DNA of the CDR3: TGCGCCAGCAGCCAATCAGAGGGGGATCAGCCCCAGCATTTT. Translation: CASSQSEGDQPQHF.

This clonotype was counted at least ten times. The genes are TRBV4-3 and TRBJ2-1; 9 nucleotides match TRBD2. J lost 7 bases, V lost 1 base, and 17 bases had no gene match. Germline V gives CDR1 LGHNA, CDR2 YSLEER. This CDR3 comprises 19 residues. This CDR3 is CASSQVRLSGGPHRNEQFF. CDR3 sequence (DNA): TGCGCCAGCAGCCAAGTTCGACTAAGCGGGGGGCCCCACCGAAATGAGCAGTTCTTC.

The chain recombines TRBV12-3 or TRBV12-4 with TRBJ2-1; possibly TRBD2 for D (6 bases). V was pared by 10 bases and J by 9 bases, with 10 bases between. The CDR3 extends over 10 amino acids. The CDR3 is CATGAGEQFF. In DNA, the CDR3 is TGTGCCACAGGAGCGGGTGAGCAGTTCTTC.

This clonotype was counted only a few times. This sequence joins TRBV27 and TRBJ1-2; TRBD1 agrees at 7 bases. J lost 2 bases, V lost 6 bases, and 12 bases had no gene match. CDR3 length: 16 residues. Germline CDR1 is MNHEY and CDR2 is SMNVEV (reference sequence). CDR3 sequence: CASSRAPQGLNYGYTF. CDR3 in DNA: TGTGCCAGCAGCCGCGCCCCACAGGGGCTGAACTATGGCTACACCTTC.

This clonotype turned up a few times. The chain links TRBV7-9 to TRBJ2-5; D is tentatively TRBD1 or TRBD2 (5 bases each). V was trimmed by 6 bases and J by 3 bases, leaving 14 bases between them. CDR3 size: 14 residues. Per the germline V gene, CDR1 is SEHNR and CDR2 is FQNEAQ (reference sequence). For the CDR3, the DNA is TGTGCCAGCAGGACCGGGACGGCGAAAGAGACCCAGTACTTC. Translated, it gives CASRTGTAKETQYF.

This clonotype was found many times. This chain connects TRBV7-8 to TRBJ1-5, with D hard to call. Germline CDR1 SGHVS, CDR2 FQNEAQ. This CDR3 comprises 13 residues. V lost 2 bases to trimming and J lost 5 bases, with 7 bases between them. The CDR3 sequence is CASSLRFDQPQHF. In DNA, the CDR3 is TGTGCCAGCAGCTTAAGGTTCGATCAGCCCCAGCATTTT.

The chain links TRBV5-1 to TRBJ2-2; D is unresolved. Germline V gene lookup returns CDR1 SGHRS and CDR2 YFSETQ. The germline V and J ends were trimmed by 5 bases and 0 bases, with 8 bases remaining between them. This CDR3 comprises 14 residues. CDR3 nucleotide sequence: TGCGCCAGCAGAAGAGAAACGAACACCGGGGAGCTGTTTTTT. Its translation is CASRRETNTGELFF.

The V gene is TRBV10-3, the J gene TRBJ2-7; D remains ambiguous. The V gene's germline CDR1 is ENHRY and CDR2 SYGVKD. Deletions cut 2 bases from V and 3 bases from J, with 11 bases between. The CDR3 runs to 14 residues. The CDR3 region has the DNA TGTGCCATCAGTGAGCCGGACGTTGACTACGAGCAGTACTTC. It codes for CAISEPDVDYEQYF.

This clonotype was recorded a few times. The chain links TRBV6-5 to TRBJ2-6; D is uncertain. The CDR3 has 15 residues. V dropped 2 bases and J dropped 3 bases, with 8 bases sitting between them. Germline CDR1 reads MNHEY; CDR2 reads SVGAGI. DNA for the CDR3: TGTGCCAGCAGTTACGGGGTTAATGGGGCCAACGTCCTGACTTTC. Translated: CASSYGVNGANVLTF.

This clonotype was detected only a few times. The chain carries TRBV6-5 and TRBJ2-7, with no clear D. The CDR3 extends over 12 amino acids. V was cut by 9 bases and J by 7 bases, with 16 bases left in between. CDR1 MNHEY and CDR2 SVGAGI come from the germline V gene. CDR3 DNA: TGTGCCAGTTTCGGACGGGCCTGGGAGCAGTACTTC. Amino acid sequence: CASFGRAWEQYF.

In this sample, this clonotype turned up a few times. This sequence joins TRBV29-1 and TRBJ1-5; tentatively, D is TRBD1 (5 bases). V dropped 5 bases and J dropped 6 bases, with 14 bases sitting between them. The CDR3 runs 13 residues. Germline V CDR1 and CDR2: SQVTM, ANQGSEA. Written as DNA, the CDR3 is TGCAGCGTTTCCGCGGGGACCGGTCAGCCCCAGCATTTT. This translates into CSVSAGTGQPQHF.

The chain employs TRBV20-1 and TRBJ2-1; TRBD1 agrees at 7 bases. V gave up 6 bases and J gave up 5 bases; unmatched junction bases: 10. Germline lookup yields CDR1 DFQATT and CDR2 SNEGSKA (reference sequence). This CDR3 spans 14 amino acids. The CDR3 is CSAPTGPINNEQFF. The CDR3 nucleotides are TGCAGTGCCCCGACAGGGCCCATCAACAATGAGCAGTTCTTC.

The count of this clonotype is one. This chain connects TRBV2 to TRBJ2-3, with D perhaps matching TRBD1 (5 bases). Trimming cost V 2 bases and J 0 bases, with 12 bases left between them. Germline values: CDR1 SNHLY, CDR2 FYNNEI. The CDR3 sequence is 16 residues long. CDR3 amino acids: CASSELGATSTDTQYF. The CDR3 coding sequence is TGTGCCAGCAGTGAACTAGGGGCGACTAGCACAGATACGCAGTATTTT.

The chain carries TRBV7-3 and TRBJ2-1, with D perhaps TRBD1 (5 bases). Trimming removed 8 bases from V and 6 bases from J, with 14 bases in between. Per the germline V gene, CDR1 is SGHTA and CDR2 is FQGTGA. The CDR3 length is 13 residues. CDR3 residues: CASPLGELNEQFF. DNA for the CDR3: TGTGCCAGCCCTTTAGGGGAACTCAATGAGCAGTTCTTC.

The J gene is TRBJ2-1, the V gene TRBV27; the match to TRBD1 covers 8 bases. CDR3 size: 15 residues. CDR1 is MNHEY, CDR2 SMNVEV, per germline (reference sequence). Unmatched junction bases numbered 5, after V lost 4 bases and J lost 3 bases. The CDR3 sequence is CASSSTGAFYNEQFF. CDR3 bases: TGTGCCAGCAGTTCGACAGGGGCGTTCTACAATGAGCAGTTCTTC.

The chain uses TRBV2 and TRBJ1-5, with D perhaps matching TRBD1 (5 bases). There are 11 residues in the CDR3. The ends were cut back, 8 bases at V and 7 bases at J, with 9 bases in the middle. Germline CDR1 reads SNHLY; CDR2 reads FYNNEI. CDR3 in amino acids: CASGGGQPQHF. As DNA, the CDR3 is TGTGCCAGCGGGGGGGGACAGCCCCAGCATTTT.